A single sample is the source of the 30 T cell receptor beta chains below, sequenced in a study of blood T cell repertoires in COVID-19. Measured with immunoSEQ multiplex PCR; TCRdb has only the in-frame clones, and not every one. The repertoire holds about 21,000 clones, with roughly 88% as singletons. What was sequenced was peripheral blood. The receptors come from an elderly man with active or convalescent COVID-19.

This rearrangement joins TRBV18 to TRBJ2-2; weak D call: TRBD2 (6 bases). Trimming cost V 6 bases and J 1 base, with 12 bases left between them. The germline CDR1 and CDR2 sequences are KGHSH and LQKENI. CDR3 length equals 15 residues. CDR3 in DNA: TGTGCCAGCTCTGCGGGGCGGGAGAACACCGGGGAGCTGTTTTTT. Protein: CASSAGRENTGELFF.

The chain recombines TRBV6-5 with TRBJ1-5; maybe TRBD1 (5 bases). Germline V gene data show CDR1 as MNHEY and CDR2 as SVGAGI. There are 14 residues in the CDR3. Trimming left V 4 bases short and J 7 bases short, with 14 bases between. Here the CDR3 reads CASSSPGMIQPQHF. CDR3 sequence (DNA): TGTGCCAGCAGTTCCCCAGGGATGATCCAGCCCCAGCATTTT.

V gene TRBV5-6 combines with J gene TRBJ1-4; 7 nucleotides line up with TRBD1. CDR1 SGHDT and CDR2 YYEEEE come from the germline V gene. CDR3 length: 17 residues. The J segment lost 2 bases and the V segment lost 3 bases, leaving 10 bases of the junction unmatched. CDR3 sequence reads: CASSYFKRGQTNEKLFF. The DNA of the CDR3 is TGTGCCAGCAGCTATTTTAAAAGGGGACAGACTAATGAAAAACTGTTTTTT.

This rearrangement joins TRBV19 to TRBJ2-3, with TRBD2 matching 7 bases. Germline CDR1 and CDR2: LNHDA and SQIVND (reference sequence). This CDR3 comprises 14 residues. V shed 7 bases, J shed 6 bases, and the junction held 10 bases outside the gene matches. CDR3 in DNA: TGTGCCAGTACTCCGCGCGGGAGAGGTGATACGCAGTATTTT. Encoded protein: CASTPRGRGDTQYF. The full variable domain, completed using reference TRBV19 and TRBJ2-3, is DGGITQSPKYLFRKEGQNVTLSCEQNLNHDAMYWYRQDPGQGLRLIYYSQIVNDFQKGDIAEGYSVSREKKESFPLTVTSAQKNPTAFYLCASTPRGRGDTQYFGPGTRLTVL.

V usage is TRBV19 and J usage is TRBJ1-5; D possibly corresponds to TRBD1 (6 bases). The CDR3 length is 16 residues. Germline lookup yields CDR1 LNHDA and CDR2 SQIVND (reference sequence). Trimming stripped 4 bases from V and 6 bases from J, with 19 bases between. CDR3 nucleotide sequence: TGTGCCAGTAGTAATAGCGGCCTAGGGGGGGGTCAGCCCCAGCATTTT. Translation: CASSNSGLGGGQPQHF.

CDR3 DNA sequence: TGTGCCAGTAGTATGGGCCTCACTTACTATGGCTACACCTTC. This gives the protein CASSMGLTYYGYTF. The V gene is TRBV19, the J gene TRBJ1-2; D is unclear. Looked up from germline, CDR1 is LNHDA and CDR2 is SQIVND (reference sequence). V was cut by 3 bases and J by 3 bases, with 11 bases left in between. There are 14 residues in the CDR3.

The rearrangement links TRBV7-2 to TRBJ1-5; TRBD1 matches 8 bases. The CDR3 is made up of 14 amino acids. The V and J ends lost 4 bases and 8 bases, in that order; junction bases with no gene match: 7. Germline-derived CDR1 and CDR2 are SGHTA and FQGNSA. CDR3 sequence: CASSSGTGLEPQHF. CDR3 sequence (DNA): TGTGCCAGCAGCTCCGGGACAGGTCTCGAGCCCCAGCATTTT.

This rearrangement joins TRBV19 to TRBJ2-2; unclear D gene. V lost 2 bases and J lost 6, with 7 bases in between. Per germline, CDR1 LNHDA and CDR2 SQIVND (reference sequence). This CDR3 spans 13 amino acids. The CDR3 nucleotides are TGTGCCAGTAGTATACCGACATCCGGGGAGCTGTTTTTT. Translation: CASSIPTSGELFF.

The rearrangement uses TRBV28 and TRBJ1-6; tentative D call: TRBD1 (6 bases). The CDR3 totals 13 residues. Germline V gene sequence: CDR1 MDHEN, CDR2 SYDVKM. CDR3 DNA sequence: TGTGCGACGGAAGGGGGGGGCAATTCACCCCTCCACTTT. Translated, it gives CATEGGGNSPLHF.

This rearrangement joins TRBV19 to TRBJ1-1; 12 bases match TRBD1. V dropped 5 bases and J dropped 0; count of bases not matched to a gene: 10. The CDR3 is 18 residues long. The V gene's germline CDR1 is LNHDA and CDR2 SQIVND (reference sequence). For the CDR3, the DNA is TGTGCCAGTAGTTTTTACGGGACAGGGGGCGGGATGAACACTGAAGCTTTCTTT. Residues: CASSFYGTGGGMNTEAFF.

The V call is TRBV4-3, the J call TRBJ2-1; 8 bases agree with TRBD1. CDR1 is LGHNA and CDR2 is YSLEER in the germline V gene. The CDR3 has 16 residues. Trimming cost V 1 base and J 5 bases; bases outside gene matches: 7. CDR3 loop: CASSQGARGRHNEQFF. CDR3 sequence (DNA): TGCGCCAGCAGCCAAGGGGCCAGGGGGCGACACAATGAGCAGTTCTTC.

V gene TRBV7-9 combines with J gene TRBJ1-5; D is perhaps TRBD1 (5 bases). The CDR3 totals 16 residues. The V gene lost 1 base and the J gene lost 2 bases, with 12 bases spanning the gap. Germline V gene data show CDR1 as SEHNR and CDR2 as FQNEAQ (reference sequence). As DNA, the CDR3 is TGTGCCAGCAGCTTAGAACAGGATCTCGGCAATCAGCCCCAGCATTTT. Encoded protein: CASSLEQDLGNQPQHF.

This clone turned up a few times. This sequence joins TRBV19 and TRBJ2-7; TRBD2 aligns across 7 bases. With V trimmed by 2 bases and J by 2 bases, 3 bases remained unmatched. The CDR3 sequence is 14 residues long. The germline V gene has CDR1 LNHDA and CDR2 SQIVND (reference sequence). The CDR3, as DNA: TGTGCCAGTAGTATACCGGGGGGTGCCTACGAGCAGTACTTC. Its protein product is CASSIPGGAYEQYF.

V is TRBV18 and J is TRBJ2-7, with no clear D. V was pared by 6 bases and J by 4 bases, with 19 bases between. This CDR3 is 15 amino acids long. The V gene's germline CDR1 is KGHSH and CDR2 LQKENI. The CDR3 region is CASSHPTEQLYEQYF. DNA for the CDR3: TGTGCCAGCTCCCACCCCACGGAGCAACTATACGAGCAGTACTTC.

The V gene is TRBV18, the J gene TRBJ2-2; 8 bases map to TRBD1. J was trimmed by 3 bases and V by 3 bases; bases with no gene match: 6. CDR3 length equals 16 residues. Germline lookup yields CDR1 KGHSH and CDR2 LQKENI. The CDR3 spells CASSPQGALDTGELFF. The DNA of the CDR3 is TGTGCCAGCTCACCCCAGGGGGCGCTCGACACCGGGGAGCTGTTTTTT.

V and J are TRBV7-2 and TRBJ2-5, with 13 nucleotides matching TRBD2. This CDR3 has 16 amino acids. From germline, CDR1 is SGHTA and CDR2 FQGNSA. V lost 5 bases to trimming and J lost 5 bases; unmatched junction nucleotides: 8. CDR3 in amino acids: CASSILLAGGRETQYF. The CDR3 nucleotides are TGTGCCAGCAGCATTCTACTAGCGGGGGGGCGGGAGACCCAGTACTTC.

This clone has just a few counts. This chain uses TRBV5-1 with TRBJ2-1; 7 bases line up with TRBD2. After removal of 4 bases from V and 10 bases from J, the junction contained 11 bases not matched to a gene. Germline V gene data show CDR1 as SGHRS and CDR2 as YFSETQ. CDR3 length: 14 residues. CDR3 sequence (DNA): TGCGCCAGCAGCCTGGGGGGGGACCCTCCCGAGCAGTTCTTC. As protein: CASSLGGDPPEQFF.

This CDR3 is CASSFGENEKLFF. The CDR3 DNA reads TGTGCCAGCAGTTTCGGGGAGAATGAAAAACTGTTTTTT. This chain joins TRBV12-3 or TRBV12-4 and TRBJ1-4; no definite D call. V lost 3 bases and J lost 5, with 7 bases in between. This CDR3 spans 13 amino acids.

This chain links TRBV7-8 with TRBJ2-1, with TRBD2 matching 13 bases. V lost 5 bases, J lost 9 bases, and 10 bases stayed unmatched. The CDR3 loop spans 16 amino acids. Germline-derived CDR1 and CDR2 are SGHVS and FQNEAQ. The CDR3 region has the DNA TGTGCCAGCAGCCCTACCACTAGCGGGAGGGTAGCTGAGCAGTTCTTC. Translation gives CASSPTTSGRVAEQFF.

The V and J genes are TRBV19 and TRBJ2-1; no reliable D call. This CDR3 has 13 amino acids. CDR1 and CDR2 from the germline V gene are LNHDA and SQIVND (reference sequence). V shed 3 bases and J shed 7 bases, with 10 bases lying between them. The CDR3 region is CASSIVAANEQFF. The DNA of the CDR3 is TGTGCCAGTAGTATCGTGGCGGCTAATGAGCAGTTCTTC.

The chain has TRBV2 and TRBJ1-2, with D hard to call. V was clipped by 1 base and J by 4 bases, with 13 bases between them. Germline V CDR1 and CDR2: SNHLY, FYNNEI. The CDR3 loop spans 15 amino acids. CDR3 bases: TGTGCCAGCAGTGAAGACCGCCCGGGAGGCTATGGCTACACCTTC. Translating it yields CASSEDRPGGYGYTF.

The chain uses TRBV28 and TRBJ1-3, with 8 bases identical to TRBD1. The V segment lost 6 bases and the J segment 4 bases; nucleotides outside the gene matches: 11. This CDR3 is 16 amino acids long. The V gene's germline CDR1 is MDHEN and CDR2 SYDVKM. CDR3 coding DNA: TGTGCCAGCAGGTGGGAGGACAGGGTGTCGGGAAACACCATATATTTT. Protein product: CASRWEDRVSGNTIYF.

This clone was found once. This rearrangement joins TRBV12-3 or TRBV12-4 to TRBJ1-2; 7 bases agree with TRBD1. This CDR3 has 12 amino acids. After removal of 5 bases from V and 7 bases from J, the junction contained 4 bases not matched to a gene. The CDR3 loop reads CASSPNRGGYTF. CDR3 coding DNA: TGTGCCAGCAGTCCGAACAGGGGTGGCTACACCTTC.

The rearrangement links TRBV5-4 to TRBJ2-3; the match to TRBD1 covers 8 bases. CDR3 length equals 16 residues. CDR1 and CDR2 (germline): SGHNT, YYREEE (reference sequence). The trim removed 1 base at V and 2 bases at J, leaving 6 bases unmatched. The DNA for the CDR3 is TGTGCCAGCAGCTTGCCAGGACAGGGATACACAGATACGCAGTATTTT. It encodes CASSLPGQGYTDTQYF.

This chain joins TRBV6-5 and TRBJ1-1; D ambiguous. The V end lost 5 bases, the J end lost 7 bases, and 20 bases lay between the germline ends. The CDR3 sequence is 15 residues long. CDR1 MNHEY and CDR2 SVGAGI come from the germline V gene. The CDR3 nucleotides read TGTGCCAGCAGTCCTTCACCCGCCGACGGGTTTGAAGCTTTCTTT. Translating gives CASSPSPADGFEAFF.

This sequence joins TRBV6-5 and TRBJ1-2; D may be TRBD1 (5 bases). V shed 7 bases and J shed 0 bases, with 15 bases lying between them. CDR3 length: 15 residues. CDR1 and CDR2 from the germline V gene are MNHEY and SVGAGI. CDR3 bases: TGTGCCAGCATCGCCTTTGGGACTACTAACTATGGCTACACCTTC. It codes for CASIAFGTTNYGYTF.

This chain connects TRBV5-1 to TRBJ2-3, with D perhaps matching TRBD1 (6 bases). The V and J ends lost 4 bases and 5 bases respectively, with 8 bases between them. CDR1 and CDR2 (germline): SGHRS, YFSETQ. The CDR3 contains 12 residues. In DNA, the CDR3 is TGCGCCAGCAGCCCACAGGGAGATACGCAGTATTTT. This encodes CASSPQGDTQYF.

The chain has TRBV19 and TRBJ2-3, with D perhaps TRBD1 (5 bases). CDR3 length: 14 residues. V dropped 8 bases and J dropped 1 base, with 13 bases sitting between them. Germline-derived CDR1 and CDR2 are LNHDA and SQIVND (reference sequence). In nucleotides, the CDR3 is TGTGCCAGTGGGGTGGCGACAGGCACAGATACGCAGTATTTT. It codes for CASGVATGTDTQYF. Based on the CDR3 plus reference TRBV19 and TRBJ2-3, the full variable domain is DGGITQSPKYLFRKEGQNVTLSCEQNLNHDAMYWYRQDPGQGLRLIYYSQIVNDFQKGDIAEGYSVSREKKESFPLTVTSAQKNPTAFYLCASGVATGTDTQYFGPGTRLTVL.

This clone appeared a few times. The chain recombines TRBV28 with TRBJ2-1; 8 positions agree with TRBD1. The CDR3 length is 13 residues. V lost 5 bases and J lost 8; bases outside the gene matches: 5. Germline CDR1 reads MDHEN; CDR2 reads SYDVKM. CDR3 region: CASSRTGFYEQFF. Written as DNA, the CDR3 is TGTGCCAGCAGTCGGACAGGGTTCTATGAGCAGTTCTTC.

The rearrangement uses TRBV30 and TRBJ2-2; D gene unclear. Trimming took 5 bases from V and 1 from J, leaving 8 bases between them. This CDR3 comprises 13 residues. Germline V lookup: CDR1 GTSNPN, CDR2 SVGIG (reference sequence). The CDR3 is CAWATGNTGELFF. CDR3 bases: TGTGCCTGGGCAACTGGGAACACCGGGGAGCTGTTTTTT.